A selection of T cell receptor beta chains follows, all from one sample in a study of post-analysis software for immune sequencing data. Via MiXCR, TCRdb re-called the PCR reads, giving one row per CDR3 protein. The data contain around 710,000 distinct CDR3 sequences, 40% to 55% of them seen just once; the ten biggest clones take up roughly 4.9%. The sequenced material came from blood. These receptor sequences come from a girl aged 10 to 17 with multiple sclerosis. The CDR3 runs from the conserved cysteine through the conserved F or W. The order of the fields is CDR3 protein, V gene.

CDR3: CASRSSRNSPLHF; V: TRBV25-1
CDR3: CSARDEASGSLDTQYF; V: TRBV20-1
CDR3: CSARGGTGLSYEQYF; V: TRBV20-1
CDR3: CSVYPRGNYGYTF; V: TRBV29-1
CDR3: CASSLALSTEAFF; V: TRBV11-1
CDR3: CASSSFGGQETQYF; V: TRBV5-1
CDR3: CATSDPGLAGSDEQFF; V: TRBV24-1
CDR3: CATITGANQPQHF; V: TRBV28
CDR3: CASSQSEIGGQYF; V: TRBV5-1
CDR3: CASSLSLGIRQGEQYF; V: TRBV27
CDR3: CASSGSGRNYGYTF; V: TRBV6-5
CDR3: CASSLRGGDGWQYF; V: TRBV7-8
CDR3: CSVAPLAVNNEQFF; V: TRBV29-1
CDR3: CASTGTRNCNEQFF; V: TRBV7-6
CDR3: CASSLVRGPYEQYF; V: TRBV7-2
CDR3: CATRSLAADQETQYF; V: TRBV6-5
CDR3: CASRPPGDEEKLFF; V: TRBV28
CDR3: CASIALAGGGFTDTQYF; V: TRBV28
CDR3: CASSGTGLFHLHF; V: TRBV25-1
CDR3: CSVVLLGGQDDDEQFF; V: TRBV29-1
CDR3: CSARSPGTGPHGYTF; V: TRBV20-1
CDR3: CASSLAPTALSTYEQYF; V: TRBV5-6
CDR3: CASSLVGGSGEQYF; V: TRBV5-6
CDR3: CASSPDIRGQFF; V: TRBV12-3/TRBV12-4
CDR3: CASSFPPLDSTVDEQYF; V: TRBV28
CDR3: CSATKTASSYNEQFF; V: TRBV20-1
CDR3: CASSKGSLGYTF; V: TRBV21-1
CDR3: CASSILGRGSFQPQHF; V: TRBV19
CDR3: CASSPILTGVGTEAFF; V: TRBV6-5
CDR3: CASRNTGAVYGYTF; V: TRBV12-3/TRBV12-4
CDR3: CASSYTPELWGYTF; V: TRBV6-2/TRBV6-3
CDR3: CASRGGEAFF; V: TRBV28
CDR3: CSAPVPDITDTQYF; V: TRBV20-1
CDR3: CASSWGENIQYF; V: TRBV3-1
CDR3: CASSYSSAGSLGYEQYF; V: TRBV6-6